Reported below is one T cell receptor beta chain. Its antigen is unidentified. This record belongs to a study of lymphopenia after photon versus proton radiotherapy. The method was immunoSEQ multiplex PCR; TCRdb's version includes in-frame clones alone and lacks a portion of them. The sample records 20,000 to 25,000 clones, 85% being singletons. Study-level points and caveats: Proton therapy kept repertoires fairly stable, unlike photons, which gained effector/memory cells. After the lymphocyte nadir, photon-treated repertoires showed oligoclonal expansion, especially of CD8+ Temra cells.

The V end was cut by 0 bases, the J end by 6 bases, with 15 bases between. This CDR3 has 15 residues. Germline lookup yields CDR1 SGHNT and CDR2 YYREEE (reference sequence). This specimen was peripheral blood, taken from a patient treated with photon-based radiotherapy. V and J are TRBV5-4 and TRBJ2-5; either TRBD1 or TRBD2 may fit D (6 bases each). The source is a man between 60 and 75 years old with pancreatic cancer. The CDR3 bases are TGTGCCAGCAGCTTGGAGGGGGGCCGTGGGAAGACCCAGTACTTC. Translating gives CASSLEGGRGKTQYF.